The 18 T cell receptor beta chains presented below share a single source sample, sequenced in a study of metastatic and nonmetastatic thyroid tumors. TCRdb recomputed clones from the PCR reads via MiXCR. The table has just over 7,500 clones, over 25% seen once. Before thyroid surgery, none of the patients had received any treatment. Sequencing was carried out using adjacent normal tissue. These receptors originate from a female donor with papillary thyroid cancer or a benign thyroid nodule (not recorded which). Some clones in this sample may be carry-over from other donors' samples.

This clone was recorded many times. The chain employs TRBV5-4 and TRBJ2-5; TRBD1 or TRBD2 may be the D gene (5 bases each). This CDR3 has 15 amino acids. Germline CDR1 and CDR2: SGHNT and YYREEE (reference sequence). V shed 4 bases and J shed 1 base, with 14 bases lying between them. This CDR3 reads CASSPGSSRQETQYF. As DNA, the CDR3 is TGTGCCAGCAGCCCAGGGAGCAGCCGCCAAGAGACCCAGTACTTC.

Only a few counts were recorded for this clone. This chain connects TRBV27 to TRBJ2-7, with D possibly matching TRBD2 (6 bases). This CDR3 comprises 15 residues. V lost 5 bases and J 2 bases, leaving 16 bases between the germline ends. The germline CDR1 and CDR2 sequences are MNHEY and SMNVEV (reference sequence). Written as DNA, the CDR3 is TGTGCCAGCAGTGGGAGGAAGGGGTCCGCCTACGAGCAGTACTTC. This encodes CASSGRKGSAYEQYF.

In its sample, this clone was seen a few times. The junction departs from the called germline gene at one end, perhaps through a read error. The chain links TRBV6-8 to TRBJ2-4; D not resolved. The CDR3 is made up of 14 amino acids. In germline, CDR1 is MNHGY, CDR2 SAAAGT. The CDR3 spells CASRERRAKNIKYF. CDR3 DNA: TGTGCCAGCAGGGAAAGGCGCGCCAAAAACATTAAGTACTTC.

This clone is large in the sample. The chain's CDR3 is CASSDVQGKSYNEQFF. Here the CDR3 DNA reads TGTGCCAGCAGTGACGTACAGGGGAAGTCCTACAATGAGCAGTTCTTC. The rearrangement uses TRBV6-1 and TRBJ2-1; 7 positions agree with TRBD1. With V trimmed by 3 bases and J by 1 base, 6 bases remained unmatched. CDR3 length: 16 amino acids. The germline CDR1 and CDR2 sequences are MNHNS and SASEGT.

This clone was recorded a few times. V gene TRBV25-1 combines with J gene TRBJ2-1, with TRBD2 identical over 9 bases. This CDR3 has 14 amino acids. The J segment lost 5 bases and the V segment lost 6 bases, leaving 5 bases of the junction unmatched. CDR1 is MGHDK, CDR2 SYGVNS, per germline. The CDR3 here is CASREAGGDNEQFF. CDR3 in DNA: TGTGCCAGCAGGGAGGCGGGAGGGGACAATGAGCAGTTCTTC.

CDR3 loop: CSARAGRAGGVNQPQHF. CDR3 nucleotide sequence: TGCAGTGCTAGAGCTGGCAGGGCGGGTGGGGTCAATCAGCCCCAGCATTTT. V gene TRBV20-1 combines with J gene TRBJ1-5; tentatively, D is TRBD1 (5 bases). The CDR3 totals 17 residues. Between the trimmed V and J ends, which lost 1 base and 3 bases, there was a span of 19 bases. CDR1 DFQATT and CDR2 SNEGSKA come from the germline V gene (reference sequence).

By share, this clone ranks as medium-sized (0.01 to 0.1%). The chain uses TRBV27 and TRBJ2-5, with D hard to call. The CDR3 runs 10 residues. CDR1 is MNHEY and CDR2 is SMNVEV in the germline V gene (reference sequence). V was cut by 8 bases and J by 3 bases, with 4 bases left in between. This chain's CDR3 is CASGKETQYF. The CDR3 nucleotides read TGTGCCAGCGGGAAAGAGACCCAGTACTTC.

In this sample, this clone turned up once. CDR3 DNA sequence: TGTGCCAGCAGCTTAGAGGAGCGGACCGGGGAGCTGTTTTTT. It translates to CASSLEERTGELFF. V gene TRBV11-3 combines with J gene TRBJ2-2; tentatively, D is TRBD2 (5 bases). The CDR3 has 14 residues. The germline gives CDR1 SGHNT, CDR2 YENEEA. Trimming shortened V by 0 bases and J by 5 bases, and 7 bases separated the two germline ends.

This clone was observed a handful of times. The CDR3 sequence: CASGRQGNTEAFF. CDR3 nucleotide sequence: TGTGCTAGTGGCCGACAGGGGAACACTGAAGCTTTCTTT. The V gene is TRBV12-5, the J gene TRBJ1-1; the match to TRBD1 covers 7 bases. Germline V CDR1 and CDR2: LGHNT, FRNRAP. The CDR3 sequence is 13 residues long. The J segment lost 1 base and the V segment lost 6 bases, leaving 2 bases of the junction unmatched.

This clone was picked up many times. V gene TRBV4-1 combines with J gene TRBJ2-3; tentative D call: TRBD2 (6 bases). V was clipped by 3 bases and J by 4 bases, with 20 bases between them. The CDR3 is 17 amino acids. Germline values: CDR1 MGHRA, CDR2 YSYEKL. The CDR3 DNA sequence: TGCGCCAGCAGCCAGGAGATTCCGGGACTTAGGTCAGATACGCAGTATTTT. This gives the protein CASSQEIPGLRSDTQYF.

This clone was picked up many times. This chain connects TRBV4-2 to TRBJ1-1; the D is unclear. This CDR3 region has 14 residues. Germline V lookup: CDR1 LGHNA, CDR2 YNFKEQ. V shed 3 bases and J shed 1 base, with 9 bases lying between them. This CDR3 reads CASSQYGANTEAFF. The CDR3 DNA reads TGTGCCAGCAGCCAGTACGGTGCGAACACTGAAGCTTTCTTT.

This clone was observed many times. This sample also contains other DNA sequences that code for the same CDR3. The chain is built from TRBV18 and TRBJ1-1; D is ambiguous. The ends were cut back, 0 bases at V and 2 bases at J, with 7 bases in the middle. Germline V gene sequence: CDR1 KGHSH, CDR2 LQKENI. This CDR3 is 14 amino acids long. Written as DNA, the CDR3 is TGTGCCAGCTCACCACCAACGGTAAACACTGAAGCTTTCTTT. Residues: CASSPPTVNTEAFF. The whole variable domain, filled in from reference TRBV18 and TRBJ1-1, reads NAGVMQNPRHLVRRRGQEARLRCSPMKGHSHVYWYRQLPEEGLKFMVYLQKENIIDESGMPKERFSAEFPKEGPSILRIQQVVRGDSAAYFCASSPPTVNTEAFFGQGTRLTVV.

The rearrangement joins TRBV12-3 or TRBV12-4 to TRBJ2-7; the D is unclear. Trimming took off 5 bases at V and 6 bases at J, with 11 bases between the two ends. The CDR3 sequence is 12 residues long. The CDR3 here is CASSLADGEQYF. CDR3 nucleotide sequence: TGTGCCAGCAGTCTGGCCGACGGCGAGCAGTACTTC.

There are a few counts of this clone. In this CDR3 the conserved last residue, phenylalanine or tryptophan, is missing, so a read error is likely. The rearrangement links TRBV29-1 to TRBJ2-2, with unresolved D. The CDR3 has 15 residues. CDR1 is SQVTM, CDR2 ANQGSEA, per germline. Trimming removed 4 bases from V and 0 bases from J, with 12 bases in between. This CDR3 reads CSVGRSRSNTGELFS. As DNA, the CDR3 is TGCAGCGTTGGTCGGAGCCGGTCGAACACCGGGGAGCTGTTTTCT.

This clone was observed many times. The rearrangement joins TRBV5-8 to TRBJ2-3, with 8 bases matching TRBD2. The germline CDR1 and CDR2 sequences are SGHTS and YDEGEE. CDR3 length: 16 residues. V shed 0 bases, J shed 2 bases, and the junction held 5 bases outside the gene matches. The CDR3 region is CASSLVLAGPTDTQYF. The CDR3 DNA sequence: TGTGCCAGCAGCTTGGTGCTAGCGGGCCCCACAGATACGCAGTATTTT. The whole variable domain, filled in from reference TRBV5-8 and TRBJ2-3, reads EAGVTQSPTHLIKTRGQQATLRCSPISGHTSVYWYQQALGLGLQFLLWYDEGEERNRGNFPPRFSGRQFPNYSSELNVNALELEDSALYLCASSLVLAGPTDTQYFGPGTRLTVL.

Written as DNA, the CDR3 is TGTGCCAGCAGCGTAGGAGGGGCGAACTCTGGAAACACCATATATTTT. Its translation is CASSVGGANSGNTIYF. The V call is TRBV9, the J call TRBJ1-3; D is perhaps TRBD1 (5 bases). CDR1 is SGDLS and CDR2 is YYNGEE in the germline V gene. V was cut by 0 bases and J by 0 bases, with 10 bases left in between. The CDR3 is made up of 16 amino acids.

The chain couples TRBV12-3 or TRBV12-4 to TRBJ2-7; a possible D gene is TRBD1 (6 bases). The CDR3 contains 12 residues. Trimming took off 5 bases at V and 5 bases at J, with 10 bases between the two ends. The CDR3 bases are TGTGCCAGCAGTACAGGGCCCCACGAGCAGTACTTC. It yields the protein CASSTGPHEQYF.

This clone came up many times. The gene calls are TRBV9 and TRBJ2-3; TRBD2 might be the D (5 bases). The V end was cut by 3 bases, the J end by 3 bases, with 11 bases between. Germline CDR1 and CDR2: SGDLS and YYNGEE. The CDR3 totals 14 residues. The CDR3 sequence is CASSEAGITDTQYF. In DNA, the CDR3 is TGTGCCAGCAGCGAGGCGGGCATTACAGATACGCAGTATTTT. Variable domain in full (rest from reference TRBV9 and TRBJ2-3): DSGVTQTPKHLITATGQRVTLRCSPRSGDLSVYWYQQSLDQGLQFLIQYYNGEERAKGNILERFSAQQFPDLHSELNLSSLELGDSALYFCASSEAGITDTQYFGPGTRLTVL.